The 2 T cell receptor beta chains in this list originate from one sample, sequenced in a study of blood T cell repertoires in COVID-19. Profiling relied on immunoSEQ multiplex PCR, and the TCRdb table lists in-frame clones only, not all of them. The sample records about 370,000 clones, 80% to 90% being singletons. Sequencing was done on a sample of PBMCs or T cells enriched from blood (not recorded which). The receptor set was obtained from a man aged 18 to 30 who had recovered from COVID-19.

This clone has a handful of counts. CDR3 sequence (DNA): TGTGCCAGCAGCTTGGGGGGACAGGCGTTTACCTCACCCCTCCACTTT. Protein: CASSLGGQAFTSPLHF. The chain links TRBV5-4 to TRBJ1-6, with 8 bases aligning to TRBD1. The CDR3 totals 16 residues. Germline V gene data show CDR1 as SGHNT and CDR2 as YYREEE (reference sequence). The junction had 9 bases not matched to a gene; V was cut back by 0 bases and J by 10 bases.

This sequence joins TRBV14 and TRBJ1-6; TRBD1 agrees at 7 bases. V lost 4 bases to trimming and J lost 12 bases; unmatched junction nucleotides: 12. The germline gives CDR1 SGHDN, CDR2 FVKESK. The CDR3 has 15 residues. The CDR3 nucleotides read TGTGCCAGCAGCCCACGGGGACAGTTTAGACAACCCCTCCACTTT. The encoded protein is CASSPRGQFRQPLHF.